A single sample is the source of the 15 T cell receptor beta chains below, sequenced in a study of human T cells and chemical hapten exposure. The time point was: pre-sensitization, week 0. Noted treatment: therapeutic diphenylcyclopropenone sensitization with weekly scalp DPC. TCRdb ran MiXCR on the RACE reads and lists one entry per CDR3 protein. The sample shows 30,000 to 40,000 distinct CDR3 sequences, less than 9% of them seen only once. The sample in question was whole blood, obtained in connection with sensitization to the hapten diphenylcyclopropenone (DPC). These TCRs come from a woman in her fifties or sixties with alopecia areata. Some clones in this sample may be carry-over from other donors' samples.

This clonotype was seen a few times. The chain employs TRBV30 and TRBJ2-7; D remains ambiguous. CDR3 size: 13 residues. From germline, CDR1 is GTSNPN and CDR2 SVGIG (reference sequence). The ends were cut back, 0 bases at V and 0 bases at J, with 6 bases in the middle. The CDR3 DNA reads as TGTGCCTGGAGTGTCCCGGTCTCCTACGAGCAGTACTTC. Translation: CAWSVPVSYEQYF.

Many counts were recorded for this clonotype. The rearrangement links TRBV11-3 to TRBJ1-1; D is unresolved. CDR1 and CDR2 (germline): SGHNT, YENEEA. The germline V and J ends were trimmed by 0 bases and 7 bases, with 6 bases remaining between them. The CDR3 runs to 12 residues. The CDR3 DNA sequence: TGTGCCAGCAGCTTAGATGAGGATGAAGCTTTCTTT. Translated, it gives CASSLDEDEAFF. The whole variable domain, remainder taken from reference TRBV11-3 and TRBJ1-1, is EAGVVQSPRYKIIEKKQPVAFWCNPISGHNTLYWYLQNLGQGPELLIRYENEEAVDDSQLPKDRFSAERLKGVDSTLKIQPAELGDSAVYLCASSLDEDEAFFGQGTRLTVV.

The sample holds many counts of this clonotype. The chain recombines TRBV18 with TRBJ2-1, with 7 positions matching TRBD1. This CDR3 is built from 21 residues. V lost 3 bases, J lost 1 base, and 21 bases stayed unmatched. CDR1 is KGHSH, CDR2 LQKENI, per germline. CDR3 in amino acids: CASSPGLFSAYRDRSYNEQFF. The CDR3 DNA sequence: TGTGCCAGCTCACCGGGGTTATTTTCGGCATACCGGGACAGATCCTACAATGAGCAGTTCTTC. The complete variable domain, with remaining parts taken from reference TRBV18 and TRBJ2-1, reads NAGVMQNPRHLVRRRGQEARLRCSPMKGHSHVYWYRQLPEEGLKFMVYLQKENIIDESGMPKERFSAEFPKEGPSILRIQQVVRGDSAAYFCASSPGLFSAYRDRSYNEQFFGPGTRLTVL.

The CDR3 sequence is CASSTTGADTQYF. CDR3 DNA: TGTGCCAGCAGTACGACAGGGGCTGATACGCAGTATTTT. The chain is built from TRBV7-3 and TRBJ2-3, with TRBD1 identical over 8 bases. The germline V gene encodes CDR1 SGHTA and CDR2 FQGTGA. The CDR3 totals 13 residues. J gave up 6 bases and V 6 bases, and 5 bases lay outside the gene matches.

This clonotype was recorded at least ten times. The gene calls are TRBV7-2 and TRBJ2-1; no reliable D call. CDR1 and CDR2 (germline): SGHTA, FQGNSA. V dropped 5 bases and J dropped 7 bases, with 15 bases sitting between them. The CDR3 is made up of 14 amino acids. The CDR3 reads CASSRAAVGNEQFF. The CDR3 DNA reads as TGTGCCAGCAGCCGGGCGGCTGTTGGGAATGAGCAGTTCTTC.

The table lists this clonotype with a few counts. This chain connects TRBV7-2 to TRBJ2-6, with D perhaps matching TRBD2 (5 bases). This CDR3 comprises 19 residues. The germline V and J ends were trimmed by 5 bases and 0 bases, with 20 bases remaining between them. Germline CDR1 and CDR2: SGHTA and FQGNSA. CDR3 region: CASSPNGAGGFSGANVLTF. DNA of the CDR3: TGTGCCAGCAGCCCGAACGGTGCGGGTGGCTTCTCTGGGGCCAACGTCCTGACTTTC.

This rearrangement joins TRBV7-3 to TRBJ2-3; TRBD2 matches at 12 bases. Germline V gene sequence: CDR1 SGHTA, CDR2 FQGTGA. V was pared by 5 bases and J by 3 bases, with 3 bases of the junction left unmatched. This CDR3 contains 15 residues. The DNA for the CDR3 is TGTGCCAGCAGCAAGACTAGCGGGAGTACAGATACGCAGTATTTT. This translates into CASSKTSGSTDTQYF.

This clonotype was seen more than once but under ten times. The CDR3 DNA reads TGTGCCAGCAGGACCCCCGGGCTAAGCTCCTACAATGAGCAGTTCTTC. Translation gives CASRTPGLSSYNEQFF. The V call is TRBV2, the J call TRBJ2-1, with D unclear. Germline CDR1 and CDR2: SNHLY and FYNNEI. The CDR3 loop spans 16 amino acids. Trimming left V 6 bases short and J 0 bases short, with 15 bases between. Full variable domain (remainder filled in from reference TRBV2 and TRBJ2-1): EPEVTQTPSHQVTQMGQEVILRCVPISNHLYFYWYRQILGQKVEFLVSFYNNEISEKSEIFDDQFSVERPDGSNFTLKIRSTKLEDSAMYFCASRTPGLSSYNEQFFGPGTRLTVL.

This clonotype was observed a few times. CDR3 sequence: CATRDNTDTQYF. The CDR3 DNA reads TGTGCGACGAGGGACAACACAGATACGCAGTATTTT. The rearrangement joins TRBV28 to TRBJ2-3, with TRBD1 as a possible D gene (6 bases). The CDR3 has 12 amino acids. Germline V gene lookup returns CDR1 MDHEN and CDR2 SYDVKM.

The sample holds many counts of this clonotype. J is TRBJ1-5 and V is TRBV4-2, with a weak D call TRBD1 (6 bases). The germline V and J ends were trimmed by 4 bases and 0 bases, with 13 bases remaining between them. This CDR3 is built from 16 residues. CDR1 is LGHNA, CDR2 YNFKEQ, per germline. CDR3: CASSPTGQYSNQPQHF. In DNA, the CDR3 is TGTGCCAGCAGCCCGACCGGACAGTATAGCAATCAGCCCCAGCATTTT.

The gene calls are TRBV28 and TRBJ2-1; no firm D call. The CDR3 is made up of 14 amino acids. CDR1 MDHEN and CDR2 SYDVKM come from the germline V gene. V was clipped by 6 bases and J by 7 bases, with 16 bases between them. CDR3 sequence reads: CASRATAERNEQFF. The CDR3 region has the DNA TGTGCCAGCAGAGCGACGGCGGAGAGAAATGAGCAGTTCTTC.

This clonotype occurred many times. The genes are TRBV11-2 and TRBJ1-5, with a possible D match to TRBD1 (5 bases). The CDR3 spans 13 residues. Germline CDR1 SGHAT, CDR2 FQNNGV. Trimming took 5 bases from V and 4 from J, leaving 9 bases between them. In DNA form, the CDR3 reads TGTGCCAGCAGCGCGCAGGGAAATCAGCCCCAGCATTTT. Its translation: CASSAQGNQPQHF.

The CDR3 DNA is TGTGCCAGCAGGCCCTACCGGGATGGCTACACCTTC. Protein: CASRPYRDGYTF. The chain has TRBV7-9 and TRBJ1-2; D is unresolved. The CDR3 is made up of 12 amino acids. Per germline, CDR1 SEHNR and CDR2 FQNEAQ (reference sequence). With 6 bases removed from V and 6 bases from J, the gap between germline ends came to 11 bases.

The table lists this clonotype with many counts. The J gene is TRBJ2-2, the V gene TRBV7-3, with D tentatively TRBD2 (6 bases). Trimming shortened V by 2 bases and J by 4 bases, and 14 bases separated the two germline ends. This CDR3 has 16 amino acids. Germline CDR1 reads SGHTA; CDR2 reads FQGTGA. The CDR3 protein is CASSLGAGFATGELFF. The CDR3 coding sequence is TGTGCCAGCAGCTTAGGGGCGGGGTTTGCCACCGGGGAGCTGTTTTTT.

This clonotype occurred once. Possible read error: a much larger clone is one base away. This chain links TRBV7-8 with TRBJ1-4; 8 bases line up with TRBD1. This CDR3 has 15 amino acids. CDR1 is SGHVS, CDR2 FQNEAQ, per germline. The CDR3 nucleotides are TGTGTCAGCAGCCCCAGGGGGCTAAGCCATGAAAAACTGTTTTTT. Translation: CVSSPRGLSHEKLFF.